These 8 T cell receptor beta chains share one sample of origin, sequenced in a study of T cell changes during pregnancy in multiple sclerosis. This table comes from immunoSEQ multiplex PCR, and its TCRdb copy is limited to in-frame clones, with some not included. Of tens of thousands of clones listed, about 92% are singletons. The sample in question was peripheral blood, obtained in the first trimester of pregnancy. Receptors were obtained from a female donor in good health, enrolled as a control in a pregnancy study.

This sequence joins TRBV6-5 and TRBJ1-1; 7 bases align to TRBD1. Germline V CDR1 and CDR2: MNHEY, SVGAGI. The CDR3 consists of 14 residues. V shed 5 bases, J shed 5 bases, and the junction held 8 bases outside the gene matches. The CDR3 region has the DNA TGTGCCAGCAGTCCACAGGGGCAGGATACTGAAGCTTTCTTT. Translation gives CASSPQGQDTEAFF.

This chain uses TRBV5-8 with TRBJ1-2; 8 nucleotides match TRBD1. Losses at the gene ends were 0 bases for V and 4 bases for J; bases not matched to a gene: 8. Germline CDR1 and CDR2: SGHTS and YDEGEE. The CDR3 covers 16 residues. Here the CDR3 reads CASSLDLWDRRYGYTF. The CDR3 bases are TGTGCCAGCAGCTTGGATCTCTGGGACAGGCGCTATGGCTACACCTTC.

J is TRBJ1-3 and V is TRBV9; 9 nucleotides line up with TRBD1. V lost 1 base and J lost 4; bases outside the gene matches: 3. This CDR3 has 15 residues. Germline values: CDR1 SGDLS, CDR2 YYNGEE. CDR3 residues: CASSVTGTGGNTIYF. CDR3 coding DNA: TGTGCCAGCAGCGTAACCGGGACAGGGGGAAACACCATATATTTT.

The genes are TRBV5-1 and TRBJ1-4; TRBD1 matches at 7 bases. Germline CDR1 SGHRS, CDR2 YFSETQ. The CDR3 loop spans 15 amino acids. V shed 3 bases, J shed 0 bases, and the junction held 2 bases outside the gene matches. Here the CDR3 DNA reads TGCGCCAGCAGCTACGGGACAGCAACTAATGAAAAACTGTTTTTT. This translates into CASSYGTATNEKLFF.

This clone appeared once. The chain couples TRBV6-5 to TRBJ2-7; maybe TRBD2 (6 bases). Trimming pared 7 bases from V and 0 bases from J, leaving 10 bases between. The CDR3 is made up of 13 amino acids. Germline assignment: CDR1 MNHEY and CDR2 SVGAGI. The CDR3 here is CASKGTLSYEQYF. For the CDR3, the DNA is TGTGCCAGCAAAGGGACTCTCTCCTACGAGCAGTACTTC.

The genes are TRBV7-2 and TRBJ2-5, with 8 bases aligning to TRBD2. The CDR3 sequence is 14 residues long. Germline lookup yields CDR1 SGHTA and CDR2 FQGNSA. The V gene end was trimmed by 5 bases and the J gene end by 4 bases; junction bases not matched to a gene: 6. The CDR3 DNA follows: TGTGCCAGCAGCCCCGGGGGGGTCTCAGAGACCCAGTACTTC. Translating it yields CASSPGGVSETQYF.

CDR3: CASSYRAGRTEAFF. CDR3 bases: TGTGCCAGCAGTTACAGGGCAGGGAGGACTGAAGCTTTCTTT. The chain couples TRBV6-5 to TRBJ1-1, with D possibly matching TRBD1 (5 bases). The ends were cut back, 2 bases at V and 5 bases at J, with 12 bases in the middle. This CDR3 region has 14 residues. Germline V gives CDR1 MNHEY, CDR2 SVGAGI.

DNA of the CDR3: TGTGCCAGCAGTTCCTGGGGGGGGAACACTGAAGCTTTCTTT. Its protein is CASSSWGGNTEAFF. The V call is TRBV27, the J call TRBJ1-1; tentative D call: TRBD1 (5 bases). Germline V gene sequence: CDR1 MNHEY, CDR2 SMNVEV (reference sequence). Trimming took 4 bases from V and 1 from J, leaving 10 bases between them. The CDR3 has 14 amino acids.